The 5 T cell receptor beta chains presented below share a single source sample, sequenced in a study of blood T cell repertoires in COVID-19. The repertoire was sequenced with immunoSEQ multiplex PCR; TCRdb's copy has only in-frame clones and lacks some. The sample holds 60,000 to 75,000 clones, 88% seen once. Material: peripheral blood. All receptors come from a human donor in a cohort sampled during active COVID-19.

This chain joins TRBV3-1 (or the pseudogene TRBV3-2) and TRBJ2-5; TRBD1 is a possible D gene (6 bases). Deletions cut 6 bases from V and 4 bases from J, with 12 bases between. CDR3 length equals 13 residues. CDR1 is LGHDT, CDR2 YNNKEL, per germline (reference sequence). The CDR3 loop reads CASRRTGSETQYF. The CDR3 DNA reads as TGTGCCAGCAGACGTACAGGGTCAGAGACCCAGTACTTC.

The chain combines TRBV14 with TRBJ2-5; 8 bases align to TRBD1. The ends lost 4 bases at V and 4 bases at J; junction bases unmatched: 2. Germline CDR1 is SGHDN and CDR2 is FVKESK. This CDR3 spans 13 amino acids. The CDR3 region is CASSLDRAETQYF. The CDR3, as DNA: TGTGCCAGCAGCCTGGACAGGGCAGAGACCCAGTACTTC.

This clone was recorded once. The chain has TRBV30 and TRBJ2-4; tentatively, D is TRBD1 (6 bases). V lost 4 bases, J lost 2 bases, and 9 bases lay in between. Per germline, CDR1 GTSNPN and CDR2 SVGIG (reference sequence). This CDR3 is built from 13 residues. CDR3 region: CAWTGVTKNIQYF. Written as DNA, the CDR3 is TGTGCCTGGACAGGGGTTACCAAAAACATTCAGTACTTC. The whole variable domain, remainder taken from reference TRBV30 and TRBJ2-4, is SQTIHQWPATLVQPVGSPLSLECTVEGTSNPNLYWYRQAAGRGLQLLFYSVGIGQISSEVPQNLSASRPQDRQFILSSKKLLLSDSGFYLCAWTGVTKNIQYFGAGTRLSVL.

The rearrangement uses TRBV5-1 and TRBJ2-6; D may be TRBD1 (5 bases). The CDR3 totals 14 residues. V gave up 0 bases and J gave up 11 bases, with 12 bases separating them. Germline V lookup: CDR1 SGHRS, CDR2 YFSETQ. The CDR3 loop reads CASSLEWLGDVLTF. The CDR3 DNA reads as TGCGCCAGCAGCTTGGAGTGGTTAGGGGACGTCCTGACTTTC. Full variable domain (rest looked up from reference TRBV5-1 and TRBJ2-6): KAGVTQTPRYLIKTRGQQVTLSCSPISGHRSVSWYQQTPGQGLQFLFEYFSETQRNKGNFPGRFSGRQFSNSRSEMNVSTLELGDSALYLCASSLEWLGDVLTFGAGSRLTVL.

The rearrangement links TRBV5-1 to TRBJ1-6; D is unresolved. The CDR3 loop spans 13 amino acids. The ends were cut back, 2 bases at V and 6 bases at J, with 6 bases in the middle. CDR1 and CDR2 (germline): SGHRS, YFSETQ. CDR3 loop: CASSLTANSPLHF. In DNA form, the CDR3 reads TGCGCCAGCAGCTTAACAGCTAATTCACCCCTCCACTTT.